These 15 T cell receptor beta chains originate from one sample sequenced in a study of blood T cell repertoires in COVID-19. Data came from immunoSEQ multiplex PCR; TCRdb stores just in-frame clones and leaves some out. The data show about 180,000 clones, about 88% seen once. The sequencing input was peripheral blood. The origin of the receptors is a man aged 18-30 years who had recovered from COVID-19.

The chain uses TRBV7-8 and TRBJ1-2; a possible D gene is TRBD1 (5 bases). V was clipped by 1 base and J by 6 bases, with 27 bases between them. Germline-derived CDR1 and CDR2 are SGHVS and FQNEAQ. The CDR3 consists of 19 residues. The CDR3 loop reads CASSLDITGRDVVGNGYTF. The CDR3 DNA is TGTGCCAGCAGCTTAGACATAACAGGACGAGACGTGGTGGGGAATGGCTACACCTTC. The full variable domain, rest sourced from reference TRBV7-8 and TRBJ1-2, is GAGVSQSPRYKVAKRGQDVALRCDPISGHVSLFWYQQALGQGPEFLTYFQNEAQLDKSGLPSDRFFAERPEGSVSTLKIQRTQQEDSAVYLCASSLDITGRDVVGNGYTFGSGTRLTVV.

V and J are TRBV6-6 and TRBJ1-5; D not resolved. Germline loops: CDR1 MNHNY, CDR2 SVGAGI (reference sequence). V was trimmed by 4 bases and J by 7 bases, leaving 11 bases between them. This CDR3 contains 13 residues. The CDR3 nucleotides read TGTGCCAGCAGTTTTCTGCCGGGGCAGCCCCAGCATTTT. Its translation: CASSFLPGQPQHF.

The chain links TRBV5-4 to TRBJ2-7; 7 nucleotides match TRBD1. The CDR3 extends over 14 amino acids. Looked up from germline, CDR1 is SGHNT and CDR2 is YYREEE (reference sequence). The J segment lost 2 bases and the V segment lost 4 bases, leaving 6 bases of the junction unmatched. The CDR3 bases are TGTGCCAGCAGCCGAACAGGGGATGCCTACGAGCAGTACTTC. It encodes CASSRTGDAYEQYF.

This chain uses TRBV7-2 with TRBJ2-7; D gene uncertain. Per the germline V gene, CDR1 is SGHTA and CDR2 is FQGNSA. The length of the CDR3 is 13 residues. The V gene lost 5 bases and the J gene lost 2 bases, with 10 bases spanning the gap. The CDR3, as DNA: TGTGCCAGCAGCCGTGACACACCCTACGAGCAGTACTTC. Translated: CASSRDTPYEQYF.

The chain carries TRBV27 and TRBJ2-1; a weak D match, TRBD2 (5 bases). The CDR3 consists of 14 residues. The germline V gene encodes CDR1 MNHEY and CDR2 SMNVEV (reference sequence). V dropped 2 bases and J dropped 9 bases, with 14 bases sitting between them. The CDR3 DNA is TGTGCCAGCAGTTTAGAGATCCGGGGAGCTGAGCAGTTCTTC. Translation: CASSLEIRGAEQFF.

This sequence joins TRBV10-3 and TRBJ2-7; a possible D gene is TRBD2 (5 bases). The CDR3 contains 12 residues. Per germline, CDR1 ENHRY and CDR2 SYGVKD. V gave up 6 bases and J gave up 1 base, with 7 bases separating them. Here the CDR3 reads CAIRGSSYEQYF. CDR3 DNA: TGTGCCATCAGAGGGAGTTCCTACGAGCAGTACTTC.

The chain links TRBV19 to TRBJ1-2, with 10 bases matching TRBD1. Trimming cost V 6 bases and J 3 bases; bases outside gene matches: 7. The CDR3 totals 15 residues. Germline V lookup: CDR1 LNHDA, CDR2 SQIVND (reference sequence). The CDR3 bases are TGTGCCAGTAGCCATGGACAGGGGGGTGACTATGGCTACACCTTC. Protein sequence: CASSHGQGGDYGYTF.

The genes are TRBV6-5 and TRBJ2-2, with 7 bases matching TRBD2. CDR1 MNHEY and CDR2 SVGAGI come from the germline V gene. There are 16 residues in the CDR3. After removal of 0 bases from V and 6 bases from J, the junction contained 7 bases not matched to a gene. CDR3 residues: CASSYSGDYLSGELFF. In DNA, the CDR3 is TGTGCCAGCAGTTACTCGGGGGACTACCTCTCCGGGGAGCTGTTTTTT.

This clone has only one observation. The CDR3 sequence: CASSVARSGIDYGYTF. The CDR3 DNA sequence: TGTGCCAGCAGCGTGGCACGATCGGGAATTGACTATGGCTACACCTTC. The genes are TRBV9 and TRBJ1-2; no firm D call. Germline V gene lookup returns CDR1 SGDLS and CDR2 YYNGEE. The CDR3 totals 16 residues. V lost 2 bases and J lost 3, with 17 bases in between.

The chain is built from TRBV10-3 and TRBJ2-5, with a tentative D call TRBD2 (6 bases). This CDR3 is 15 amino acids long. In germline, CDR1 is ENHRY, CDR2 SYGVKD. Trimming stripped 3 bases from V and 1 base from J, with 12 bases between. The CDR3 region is CAISEKEGSQETQYF. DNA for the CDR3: TGTGCCATCAGTGAAAAGGAGGGGAGCCAAGAGACCCAGTACTTC.

CDR3 residues: CASSTGQGNGANVLTF. The CDR3 DNA sequence: TGCGCCAGCAGTACGGGACAGGGGAACGGGGCCAACGTCCTGACTTTC. The rearrangement uses TRBV10-1 and TRBJ2-6; 10 bases are a match to TRBD1. Germline values: CDR1 WNHNN, CDR2 SYGVQD (reference sequence). The CDR3 contains 16 residues. The V segment lost 5 bases and the J segment 4 bases; nucleotides outside the gene matches: 5.

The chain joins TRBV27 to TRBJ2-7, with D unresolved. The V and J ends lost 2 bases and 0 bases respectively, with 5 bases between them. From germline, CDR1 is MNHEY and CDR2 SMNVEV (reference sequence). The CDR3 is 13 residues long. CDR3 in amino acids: CASSLRVSYEQYF. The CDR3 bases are TGTGCCAGCAGTTTAAGAGTCTCCTACGAGCAGTACTTC.

As DNA, the CDR3 is TGTGCCAGCAGCTTGGAACGGGGATCAGGGGCCAACGTCCTGACTTTC. This codes for CASSLERGSGANVLTF. The chain carries TRBV5-6 and TRBJ2-6; the D gene is possibly TRBD2 (5 bases). With 0 bases removed from V and 4 bases from J, the gap between germline ends came to 11 bases. Germline V CDR1 and CDR2: SGHDT, YYEEEE. The CDR3 sequence is 16 residues long.

The CDR3 here is CASSLDGGSTEAFF. The CDR3 DNA reads as TGCGCCAGCAGCTTAGATGGTGGCAGCACTGAAGCTTTCTTT. The V and J genes are TRBV5-1 and TRBJ1-1; D unresolved. The CDR3 extends over 14 amino acids. CDR1 is SGHRS and CDR2 is YFSETQ in the germline V gene. Trimming left V 2 bases short and J 4 bases short, with 12 bases between.

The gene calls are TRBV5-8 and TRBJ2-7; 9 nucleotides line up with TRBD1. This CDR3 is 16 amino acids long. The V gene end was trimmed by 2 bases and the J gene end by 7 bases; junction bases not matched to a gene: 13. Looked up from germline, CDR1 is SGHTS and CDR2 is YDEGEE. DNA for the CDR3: TGTGCCAGCAGCTTTGGAGGGACAGGGAGACTACGAGAGCAGTACTTC. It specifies CASSFGGTGRLREQYF.